The 7 T cell receptor beta chains listed next were all sequenced from one sample in a study of identical twins. TCRdb called the 5' RACE reads again in MiXCR, with one record for every CDR3 protein. Here the sample spans approximately 500,000 distinct CDR3 sequences, 20% to 25% being singletons. The sample was also reused in another study, on T cells expressing NK-cell markers.

Sequenced material: CD4+ T cells sorted from blood. These receptors all stem from a woman aged 18-29 years in good health.

The chain employs TRBV10-3 and TRBJ2-3; no clear D gene. CDR3 length equals 12 residues. Germline values: CDR1 ENHRY, CDR2 SYGVKD. V was shortened by 0 bases and J by 6 bases, with 4 bases between the two germline ends. The DNA for the CDR3 is TGTGCCATCAGTGAGTCAGTGGATACGCAGTATTTT. As protein: CAISESVDTQYF.

This clonotype was seen a handful of times. The rearrangement links TRBV20-1 to TRBJ2-5; TRBD2 aligns across 13 bases. CDR1 is DFQATT and CDR2 is SNEGSKA in the germline V gene (reference sequence). V was pared by 6 bases and J by 3 bases, with 1 base of the junction left unmatched. CDR3 length equals 13 residues. The CDR3 DNA is TGCAGTGCGGGGACTAGCGGGAAAGAGACCCAGTACTTC. Translated, it gives CSAGTSGKETQYF.

The V gene is TRBV7-9, the J gene TRBJ1-2; D ambiguous. This CDR3 region has 8 residues. Trimming took 10 bases from V and 8 from J, leaving 5 bases between them. The germline gives CDR1 SEHNR, CDR2 FQNEAQ (reference sequence). CDR3 DNA sequence: TGTGCCACCTCAGGCTACACCTTC. Its protein is CATSGYTF.

This clonotype was seen only a few times. V is TRBV7-9 and J is TRBJ2-1; TRBD2 matches at 9 bases. The CDR3 totals 15 residues. Germline CDR1 and CDR2: SEHNR and FQNEAQ (reference sequence). Trimming removed 4 bases from V and 7 bases from J; junction bases left unmatched: 8. In nucleotides, the CDR3 is TGTGCCAGCAGCTGGCTAGCGGGATTTGATAATGAGCAGTTCTTC. Protein sequence: CASSWLAGFDNEQFF.

The V call is TRBV20-1, the J call TRBJ2-3, with a weak D call TRBD2 (6 bases). Trimming removed 5 bases at V and 2 bases at J, with 17 bases between. Germline CDR1 reads DFQATT; CDR2 reads SNEGSKA (reference sequence). The CDR3 length is 15 residues. CDR3 bases: TGCAGTGCTTTTTTTTCGGGACTCTTCACAGATACGCAGTATTTT. This encodes CSAFFSGLFTDTQYF.

The sample holds a few counts of this clonotype. The V call is TRBV7-2, the J call TRBJ2-1; TRBD1 might be the D (5 bases). From germline, CDR1 is SGHTA and CDR2 FQGNSA. Trimming left V 7 bases short and J 9 bases short, with 16 bases between. CDR3 length: 13 residues. As DNA, the CDR3 is TGTGCCAGCACCGAATTCAGGGAAGGTGAGCAGTTCTTC. This gives the protein CASTEFREGEQFF.

The V gene is TRBV12-3 or TRBV12-4, the J gene TRBJ2-7; possibly TRBD2 for D (5 bases). V was cut by 3 bases and J by 1 base, with 7 bases left in between. The CDR3 consists of 13 residues. CDR3 protein: CASSFGDSYEQYF. CDR3 DNA sequence: TGTGCCAGCAGTTTCGGGGATTCCTACGAGCAGTACTTC.